This TCR beta chain was recorded in a study of T cells in localized non-small cell lung cancer. Overall study findings and caveats: Tumor showed lower T cell clonality than uninvolved adjacent lung, where it was highest.

The CDR3 has 14 residues. Germline values: CDR1 MDHEN, CDR2 SYDVKM. With 7 bases removed from V and 6 bases from J, the gap between germline ends came to 17 bases. Only in-frame clones appear in the TCRdb table, and some are missing; sequencing was by immunoSEQ multiplex PCR. The repertoire includes more than 20,000 clones, roughly nine tenths of them detected once, and under 25% sits in the top ten. Notes on this clone: The antigen is not known.

The chain has TRBV28 and TRBJ2-3, with D unclear. The sequencing used PBMCs, collected before any cancer treatment. This TCR derives from a man between 40 and 69 years old with stage II squamous cell lung carcinoma. CDR3: CASKSSQFSDTQYF. CDR3 DNA sequence: TGTGCCAGCAAGTCGTCCCAATTCAGTGATACGCAGTATTTT.